One sample yielded the 3 T cell receptor beta chains listed below, sequenced in a study of T cell responses to AZD1222 COVID-19 vaccine. Method: immunoSEQ multiplex PCR; TCRdb's copy keeps in-frame clones and lacks some. The repertoire holds approximately 110,000 clones, roughly 86% seen once, with about 4.5% in the top ten. The starting material was peripheral blood, obtained 28 days after the second AZD1222 dose. These receptors were obtained from an adult who received the AZD1222 COVID-19 vaccine.

The chain carries TRBV9 and TRBJ2-1; D remains ambiguous. The CDR3 has 12 amino acids. With 2 bases removed from V and 3 bases from J, the gap between germline ends came to 3 bases. CDR1 is SGDLS, CDR2 YYNGEE, per germline. The CDR3 nucleotides read TGTGCCAGCAGCGTTGACTACAATGAGCAGTTCTTC. Translating it yields CASSVDYNEQFF.

Here the CDR3 DNA reads TGTGCCAGCAGCCAAGAAGGGAGGGCTAGACTCTACGAGCAGTACTTC. Amino acid sequence: CASSQEGRARLYEQYF. This rearrangement joins TRBV14 to TRBJ2-7, with TRBD2 identical over 7 bases. This CDR3 has 16 residues. Trimming removed 0 bases from V and 3 bases from J; junction bases left unmatched: 8. Germline CDR1 and CDR2: SGHDN and FVKESK.

The V and J genes are TRBV12-5 and TRBJ2-6; D remains ambiguous. Germline-derived CDR1 and CDR2 are LGHNT and FRNRAP. The CDR3 runs to 13 residues. Trimming pared 3 bases from V and 4 bases from J, leaving 4 bases between. The CDR3 loop reads CASGLSGANVLTF. In DNA form, the CDR3 reads TGTGCTAGTGGTTTAAGCGGGGCCAACGTCCTGACTTTC.